The rows below give T cell receptor beta chains drawn from one sample of a study of Ad26.COV2.S vaccination and SARS-CoV-2 variants. Profiling relied on immunoSEQ multiplex PCR, and the TCRdb table lists in-frame clones only, not all of them. The sample holds some 300,000 clones, roughly 84% seen once. The sample in question was peripheral blood, obtained in a trial of Ad26.COV2.S vaccine versus placebo. The receptors were sampled from a person between 18 and 65 years old who received the Ad26.COV2.S COVID-19 vaccine or a placebo. The CDR3 runs from the conserved cysteine through the conserved F or W. D genes are given only for firm matches. Only part of the rows carry a size: once, few, many, or a class if the clone is expanded.

>TRBJ1-2|TRBV3-1/TRBV3-2|.|.
TGTGCCAGCAGCCAACTAAACCGTAACCTCTATGGCTACACCTTC
CASSQLNRNLYGYTF
>TRBJ2-5|TRBV9|.|TRBD2
TGTGCCAGCAGCGTAGGACGGGGGGTCGGGCAAGAGACCCAGTACTTC
CASSVGRGVGQETQYF
>TRBJ1-3|TRBV27|.|.
TGTGCCAGCAGTTTAAACAGGATGTCCTCTGGAAACACCATATATTTT
CASSLNRMSSGNTIYF
>TRBJ2-1|TRBV5-1|.|.
TGCGCCAGCAGCTTGGACGGGTATCTGCCCTACAATGAGCAGTTCTTC
CASSLDGYLPYNEQFF
>TRBJ2-3|TRBV5-4|.|.
TGTGCCAGCAGCTTGAAAATAGGGAGCACAGATACGCAGTATTTT
CASSLKIGSTDTQYF
>TRBJ2-7|TRBV5-1|.|.
TGCGCCAGCAGCCCCGACTCCAGCGGCGAGCAGTACTTC
CASSPDSSGEQYF
>TRBJ1-1|TRBV6-5|once|.
TGTGCCAGCAGTTACTCGGAAAAGGAAGCTTTCTTT
CASSYSEKEAFF
>TRBJ2-5|TRBV2|.|TRBD2
TGTGCCAGCAGTGAAGCGCTTCTCTTAGCGGGGAGGGAGACCCAGTACTTC
CASSEALLLAGRETQYF
>TRBJ2-2|TRBV6-6|.|.
TGTGCCAGCAGGCGGACTGAAGGTCCGGGGACCGGGGAGCTGTTTTTT
CASRRTEGPGTGELFF
>TRBJ1-1|TRBV13|.|.
TGTGCCAGCAGCTTAACCCGGCTGTGGGCGGACACTGAAGCTTTCTTT
CASSLTRLWADTEAFF
>TRBJ2-2|TRBV9|.|TRBD2
TGTGCCAGCAGCCCGAGGGAAGCGGGGGCGAACACCGGGGAGCTGTTTTTT
CASSPREAGANTGELFF
>TRBJ2-5|TRBV7-6|.|TRBD1
TGTGCCAGCAGCTTAGTTGGCAGGGGGTTAGAGACCCAGTACTTC
CASSLVGRGLETQYF
>TRBJ1-1|TRBV13|.|TRBD1
TGTGCCAGCAGCTCGACAGGGGGCAGGACTGAAGCTTTCTTT
CASSSTGGRTEAFF
>TRBJ1-1|TRBV19|.|.
TGTGCCAGTAGTATTGGTAGGAACACTGAAGCTTTCTTT
CASSIGRNTEAFF
>TRBJ2-7|TRBV7-2|few|TRBD1
TGTGCCAGCAGCGTCACCGGGACAGAGAACTACGAGCAGTACTTC
CASSVTGTENYEQYF
>TRBJ1-1|TRBV2|.|.
TGTGCCAGCGGGGGAGGGGGAGGGAGCACTGAAGCTTTCTTT
CASGGGGGSTEAFF
>TRBJ1-1|TRBV9|once|.
TGTGCCAGCAGCGCCTCGAGATGGAACACTGAAGCTTTCTTT
CASSASRWNTEAFF
>TRBJ1-6|TRBV7-2|once|.
TGTGCCAGCACCTTACTCGGAACTGGACCCCTCCACTTT
CASTLLGTGPLHF
>TRBJ1-1|TRBV30|.|.
TGTGCCTGGGGGCAGGGTCTGAACACTGAAGCTTTCTTT
CAWGQGLNTEAFF
>TRBJ1-5|TRBV18|.|.
TGTGCCAGCTCGCAAGGAGGCAGCCCCAATCAGCCCCAGCATTTT
CASSQGGSPNQPQHF
>TRBJ1-2|TRBV5-4|.|.
TGTGCCAGCAGCTTGCGGGCAGACGGCTATGGCTACACCTTC
CASSLRADGYGYTF
>TRBJ1-3|TRBV3-1/TRBV3-2|.|.
TGTGCCAGCAGCCCGGACAGCCGAGCTGGAAACACCATATATTTT
CASSPDSRAGNTIYF
>TRBJ2-7|TRBV6-2/TRBV6-3|few|.
TGTGCCAGCAGTTTTTCGGAGCGCAGGGTCTCCTACGAGCAGTACTTC
CASSFSERRVSYEQYF
>TRBJ2-3|TRBV4-1|.|.
TGCGCCAGCCCCTCTTACAGACTCACAGATACGCAGTATTTT
CASPSYRLTDTQYF
>TRBJ2-3|TRBV4-1|.|.
TGCGCCAGCAGCCAAGATGGGAGCTCTAGTGCAGATACGCAGTATTTT
CASSQDGSSSADTQYF
>TRBJ2-5|TRBV6-1|.|TRBD2
TGTGCCAGCAGTGAGGGCCGCCTAGCGGGGGAACTACTTCAAGAGACCCAGTACTTC
CASSEGRLAGELLQETQYF
>TRBJ1-4|TRBV10-2|.|.
TGCGCCAGCAAGGCTGGTAATGAAAAACTGTTTTTT
CASKAGNEKLFF
>TRBJ2-6|TRBV4-1|.|.
TGCGCCAGCAGCCAAGATGGGGTTCGGGCATTCAGCTCTGGGGCCAACGTCCTGACTTTC
CASSQDGVRAFSSGANVLTF
>TRBJ2-2|TRBV19|.|.
TGTGCCAGTAGCCCCAGAGGAACGAACACCGGGGAGCTGTTTTTT
CASSPRGTNTGELFF
>TRBJ1-3|TRBV30|.|.
TGTGCCTGGAGTCAGGCGGCGGTTGGAAACACCATATATTTT
CAWSQAAVGNTIYF
>TRBJ2-5|TRBV6-6|.|.
TGTGCCAGCAGTTACGGCCAGCATCAAGAGACCCAGTACTTC
CASSYGQHQETQYF
>TRBJ2-5|TRBV9|.|.
TGTGCCAGCAGCGTAGGGGCAGGCCAACAAGAGACCCAGTACTTC
CASSVGAGQQETQYF
>TRBJ2-5|TRBV4-1|.|TRBD2
TGCGCCAGCAGCCAACCCAGGACTAGCACTAAGACCCAGTACTTC
CASSQPRTSTKTQYF
>TRBJ1-2|TRBV7-9|.|TRBD1
TGTGCCAGCAGCCTGGGACAGTCCGTCGGATATGGCTACACCTTC
CASSLGQSVGYGYTF
>TRBJ1-2|TRBV5-1|.|TRBD1
TGCGCCAGCAGCTGGGGACAGGGAGTAAACTATGGCTACACCTTC
CASSWGQGVNYGYTF
>TRBJ1-1|TRBV29-1|.|.
TGCAGCGTGGGGTGGGGTGGGAACACTGAAGCTTTCTTT
CSVGWGGNTEAFF
>TRBJ1-4|TRBV6-2/TRBV6-3|.|.
TGTGCCAGCACCCCCCAGGGACGGAATGAAAAACTGTTTTTT
CASTPQGRNEKLFF
>TRBJ2-5|TRBV7-9|.|.
TGTGCCAGCAGCCCAAAGGGGTCAGCGAGGGAGACCCAGTACTTC
CASSPKGSARETQYF
>TRBJ2-1|TRBV25-1|.|TRBD2
TGTGCCAGCAGTGAGGTAGCGGGGGGGGGATACAATGAGCAGTTCTTC
CASSEVAGGGYNEQFF
>TRBJ2-1|TRBV4-3|.|.
TGCGCCAGCAGCCAAGAATGGGGCAGACAGTTCTTC
CASSQEWGRQFF
>TRBJ1-1|TRBV12-3/TRBV12-4|once|.
TGTGCCAGCAGTCTTAAGAACACTGAAGCTTTCTTT
CASSLKNTEAFF
>TRBJ1-5|TRBV19|.|.
TGTGCCAGTAGTATCTCCCCTATTACAGGGAGTACCCAGCATTTT
CASSISPITGSTQHF
>TRBJ1-2|TRBV7-2|.|TRBD1
TGTGCCAGCAGCTTGTCCGGGACAGGATTTAACTATGGCTACACCTTC
CASSLSGTGFNYGYTF
>TRBJ1-4|TRBV3-1/TRBV3-2|.|.
TGTGCCAGCAGCCACCGGACGGAACTTGAAAAACTGTTTTTT
CASSHRTELEKLFF
>TRBJ1-5|TRBV18|.|TRBD1
TGTGCCAGCTCACCACCGGGGACAGGGGGCGCGAACCAGCATTTT
CASSPPGTGGANQHF
>TRBJ1-1|TRBV6-5|.|TRBD1
TGTGCCAGCAGTTTATCGGGCAGGGGGAGCACTGAAGCTTTCTTT
CASSLSGRGSTEAFF
>TRBJ1-1|TRBV5-4|.|TRBD1
TGTGCCAGCAGCTTGGGAGGGACAGGGAGAAACACTGAAGCTTTCTTT
CASSLGGTGRNTEAFF
>TRBJ2-7|TRBV13|.|TRBD2
TGTGCCAGCAGCTTAGGACTAGCGGGGGGAGACGAGCAGTACTTC
CASSLGLAGGDEQYF
>TRBJ1-2|TRBV21-1|.|.
TGTGCCAGCAGCAAAGTAGGGGATGGCTACACCTTC
CASSKVGDGYTF
>TRBJ2-5|TRBV19|few|TRBD2
TGTGCCAGTAGTATAATCCGCGCGGGGGGACGACAAGAGACCCAGTACTTC
CASSIIRAGGRQETQYF
>TRBJ2-1|TRBV5-1|.|.
TGCGCCAGCAGCTTGGACTCAGGTGAGCAGTTCTTC
CASSLDSGEQFF
>TRBJ2-1|TRBV5-4|.|.
TGTGCCAGCAGCTCCCCTGCTGGGTCCCTGGAGTTCTTC
CASSSPAGSLEFF
>TRBJ1-2|TRBV7-8|.|.
TGTGCCAGCAGGACAGACAGCGTCTCTTATGGCTACACCTTC
CASRTDSVSYGYTF
>TRBJ2-7|TRBV6-5|.|TRBD2
TGTGCCAGCAGTTCCCGCGGGGGTTACGAGCAGTACTTC
CASSSRGGYEQYF